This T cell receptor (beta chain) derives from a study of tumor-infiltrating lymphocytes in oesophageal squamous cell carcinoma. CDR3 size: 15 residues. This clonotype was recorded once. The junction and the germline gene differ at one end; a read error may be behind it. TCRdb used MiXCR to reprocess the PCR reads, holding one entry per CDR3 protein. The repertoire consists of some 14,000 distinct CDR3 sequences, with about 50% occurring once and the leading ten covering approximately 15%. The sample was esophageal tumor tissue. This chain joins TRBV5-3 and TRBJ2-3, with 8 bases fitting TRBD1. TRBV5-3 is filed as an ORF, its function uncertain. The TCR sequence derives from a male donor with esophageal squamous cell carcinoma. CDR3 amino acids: CASSLGQGATDTQYF. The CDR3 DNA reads TGTGCCAGCAGCTTGGGGCAGGGGGCGACAGATACGCAGTATTTT.